The clone carrying this T cell receptor beta chain was detected many times. The germline gives CDR1 SEHNR, CDR2 FQNEAQ (reference sequence). The germline V and J ends were trimmed by 4 bases and 6 bases, with 16 bases remaining between them. The CDR3 runs to 14 residues. This entry is derived from a study of T cell repertoires in cytomegalovirus infection. TCRdb reprocessed the reads with MiXCR, giving one entry per CDR3 protein. The table has 600,000 to 800,000 distinct CDR3 sequences, approximately 24% seen once. The receptor's source is a human donor in good health (CMV status not recorded). Some clones in this sample may be carry-over from other donors' samples. Sequencing was carried out using CD8+ T cells from PBMCs. The chain couples TRBV7-9 to TRBJ2-7; weak D call: TRBD1 (6 bases). The CDR3 is CASSSWDTHREQYV. In DNA form, the CDR3 reads TGTGCCAGCAGCTCCTGGGACACCCATCGCGAGCAGTACGTC.